This T cell receptor beta chain comes out of a study of graft-versus-host responses after intestinal transplantation. General observations from the study: Early post-transplant HvG declines were associated with peak circulating GvH clone levels.

CDR1 is GTSNPN and CDR2 is SVGIG in the germline V gene (reference sequence). V was clipped by 0 bases and J by 7 bases, with 18 bases between them. The CDR3 has 15 amino acids. Turning to this clone: Antigen specificity is unknown.

Sequenced by immunoSEQ multiplex PCR; TCRdb stores in-frame clones only, minus some. The profile shows more than 9,000 clones, around 92% of them singletons. The clonotype was recovered from a human patient who received an intestinal transplant, so some T cells may come from the graft donor. Sample: PBMCs, taken roughly 64 days after transplant. J is TRBJ1-1 and V is TRBV30; no clear D. CDR3 protein: CAWSVKWKGRIEAFF. The CDR3 region has the DNA TGTGCCTGGAGTGTCAAGTGGAAGGGTCGGATTGAAGCTTTCTTT.